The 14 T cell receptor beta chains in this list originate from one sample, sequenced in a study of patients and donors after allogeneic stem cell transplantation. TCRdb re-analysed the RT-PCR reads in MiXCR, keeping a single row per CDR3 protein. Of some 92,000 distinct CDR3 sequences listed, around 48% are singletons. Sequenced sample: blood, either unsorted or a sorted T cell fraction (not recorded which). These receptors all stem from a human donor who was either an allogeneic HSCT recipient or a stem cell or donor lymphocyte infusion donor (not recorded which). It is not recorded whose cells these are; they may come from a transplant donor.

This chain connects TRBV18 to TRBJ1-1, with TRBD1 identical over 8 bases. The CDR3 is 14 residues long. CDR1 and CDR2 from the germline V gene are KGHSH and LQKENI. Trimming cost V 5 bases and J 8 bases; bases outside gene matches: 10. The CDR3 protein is CASSSDRGPLEAFF. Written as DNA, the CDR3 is TGTGCCAGCTCATCAGACAGGGGACCTCTGGAAGCTTTCTTT. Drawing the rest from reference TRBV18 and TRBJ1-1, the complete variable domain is NAGVMQNPRHLVRRRGQEARLRCSPMKGHSHVYWYRQLPEEGLKFMVYLQKENIIDESGMPKERFSAEFPKEGPSILRIQQVVRGDSAAYFCASSSDRGPLEAFFGQGTRLTVV.

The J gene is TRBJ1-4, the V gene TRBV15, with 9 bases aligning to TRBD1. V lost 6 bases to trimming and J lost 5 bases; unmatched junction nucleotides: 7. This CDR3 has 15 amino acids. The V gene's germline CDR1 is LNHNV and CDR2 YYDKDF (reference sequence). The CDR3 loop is CATRNRDRENEKLFF. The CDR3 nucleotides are TGTGCCACCAGGAACCGGGACAGGGAAAATGAAAAACTGTTTTTT.

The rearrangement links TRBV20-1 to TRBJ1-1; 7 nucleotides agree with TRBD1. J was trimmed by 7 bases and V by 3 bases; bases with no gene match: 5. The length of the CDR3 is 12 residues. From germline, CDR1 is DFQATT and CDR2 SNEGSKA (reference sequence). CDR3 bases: TGCAGTGCTAGCAGACAGGGCGATGAAGCTTTCTTT. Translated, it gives CSASRQGDEAFF.

The CDR3 DNA follows: TGTGCCAGCAGCCAAGGACCGGGACTCTACACCTTC. It translates to CASSQGPGLYTF. The rearrangement links TRBV3-1 to TRBJ1-2; D may be TRBD1 (5 bases). From germline, CDR1 is LGHDT and CDR2 YNNKEL (reference sequence). The V and J ends lost 1 base and 10 bases respectively, with 10 bases between them. This CDR3 comprises 12 residues.

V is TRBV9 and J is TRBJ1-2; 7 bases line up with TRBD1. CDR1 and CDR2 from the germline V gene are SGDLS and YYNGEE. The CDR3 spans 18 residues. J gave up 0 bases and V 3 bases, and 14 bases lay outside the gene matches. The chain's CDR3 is CASSGFSRDRLTNYGYTF. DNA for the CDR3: TGTGCCAGCAGCGGATTTTCCCGGGACAGACTTACTAACTATGGCTACACCTTC.

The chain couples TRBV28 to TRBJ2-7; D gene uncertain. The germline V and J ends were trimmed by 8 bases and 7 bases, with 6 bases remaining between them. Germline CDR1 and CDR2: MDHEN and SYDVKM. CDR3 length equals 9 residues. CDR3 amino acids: CASGREQYF. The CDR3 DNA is TGTGCCAGCGGGCGGGAGCAGTACTTC.

The CDR3 region is CAISESTRLNTEAFF. For the CDR3, the DNA is TGTGCCATCAGTGAGTCGACTCGCCTTAACACTGAAGCTTTCTTT. The rearrangement joins TRBV10-3 to TRBJ1-1; the D is unclear. The V end was cut by 0 bases, the J end by 2 bases, with 10 bases between. Germline loops: CDR1 ENHRY, CDR2 SYGVKD. This CDR3 region has 15 residues.

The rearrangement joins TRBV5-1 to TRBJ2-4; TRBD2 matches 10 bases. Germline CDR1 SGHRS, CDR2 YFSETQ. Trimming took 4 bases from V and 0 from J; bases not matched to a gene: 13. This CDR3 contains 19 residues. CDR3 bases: TGCGCCAGCAGCCCGCGGACTAGCGGTTTGACCTTAGCCAAAAACATTCAGTACTTC. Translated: CASSPRTSGLTLAKNIQYF.

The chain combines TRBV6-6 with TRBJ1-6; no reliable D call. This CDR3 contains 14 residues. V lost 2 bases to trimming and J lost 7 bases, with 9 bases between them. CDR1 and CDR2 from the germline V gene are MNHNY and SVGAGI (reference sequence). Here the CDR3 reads CASSYGNDNSPLHF. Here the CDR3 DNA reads TGTGCCAGCAGTTACGGGAATGACAATTCACCCCTCCACTTT.

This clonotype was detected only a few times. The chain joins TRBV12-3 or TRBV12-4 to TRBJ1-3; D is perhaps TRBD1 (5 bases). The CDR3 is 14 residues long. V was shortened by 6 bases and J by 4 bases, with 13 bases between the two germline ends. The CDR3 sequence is CASRFGGIGNTIYF. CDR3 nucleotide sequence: TGTGCCAGCAGGTTTGGGGGGATCGGAAACACCATATATTTT.

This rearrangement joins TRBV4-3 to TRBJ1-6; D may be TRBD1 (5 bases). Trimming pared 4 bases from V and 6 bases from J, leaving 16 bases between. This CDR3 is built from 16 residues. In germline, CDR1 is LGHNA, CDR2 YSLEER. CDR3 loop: CASSPSRDSINSPLHF. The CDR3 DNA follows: TGCGCCAGCAGCCCCTCCCGAGACAGCATTAATTCACCCCTCCACTTT.

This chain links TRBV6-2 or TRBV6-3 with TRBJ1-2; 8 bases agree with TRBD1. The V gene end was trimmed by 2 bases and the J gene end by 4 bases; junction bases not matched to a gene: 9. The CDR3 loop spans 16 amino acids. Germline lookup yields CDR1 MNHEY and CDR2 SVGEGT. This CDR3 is CASSYSQGASGYGYTF. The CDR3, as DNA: TGTGCCAGCAGTTACAGCCAGGGGGCCTCCGGCTATGGCTACACCTTC.

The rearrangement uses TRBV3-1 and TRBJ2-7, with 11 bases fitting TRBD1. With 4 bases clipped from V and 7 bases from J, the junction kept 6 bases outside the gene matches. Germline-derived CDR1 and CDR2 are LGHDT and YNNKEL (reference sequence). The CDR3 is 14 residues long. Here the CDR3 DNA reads TGTGCCAGCAGCCCTGGACAGGGGGCGGGGGAGCAGTACTTC. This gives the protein CASSPGQGAGEQYF.

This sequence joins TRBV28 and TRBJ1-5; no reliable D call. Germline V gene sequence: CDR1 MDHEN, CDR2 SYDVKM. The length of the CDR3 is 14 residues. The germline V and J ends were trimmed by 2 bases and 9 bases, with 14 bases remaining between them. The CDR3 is CASSLPGRDGPQHF. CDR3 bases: TGTGCCAGCAGTTTACCCGGACGGGATGGGCCCCAGCATTTT.